The clone carrying this T cell receptor (beta chain) was counted a few times. The time point here: healthy volunteer bleed at 6 weeks. The authors' total RNA extraction used unfractionated whole blood. This entry is derived from a study of human T cells and chemical hapten exposure. TCRdb independently ran MiXCR on the RACE reads; one entry per CDR3 protein. The table records under 90,000 distinct CDR3 sequences, about 9% of them present only once. The source is a male donor in good health. Some clones in this sample may be carry-over from other donors' samples. Sample: whole blood.

The DNA of the CDR3 is TGTGCCAGCAGCTTAGACGGGGTGAACACTGAAGCTTTCTTT. As protein: CASSLDGVNTEAFF. The chain recombines TRBV7-2 with TRBJ1-1, with D hard to call. CDR3 size: 14 residues. V shed 1 base and J shed 0 bases, with 6 bases lying between them. Germline V gives CDR1 SGHTA, CDR2 FQGNSA.